This TCR beta chain was identified in a study of CD8 T cells in ankylosing spondylitis. Study-wide results and caveats: Seven to nine highly homologous variants made up a TCR beta motif that seemed to typify ankylosing spondylitis blood. Relatively rare in peripheral blood, disease-linked clones were also CD8+.

The CDR3 is 14 residues long. The germline gives CDR1 MNHEY, CDR2 SMNVEV (reference sequence). V lost 3 bases and J lost 4, with 10 bases in between. MiXCR was run by TCRdb on the 5' RACE reads, yielding one entry per CDR3 protein. Of 350,000 to 400,000 distinct CDR3 sequences listed, about 20% were seen once; the top ten hold less than 15%. A few counts support this clonotype. Its matching antigen is unknown. The genes are TRBV27 and TRBJ2-1; a possible D gene is TRBD1 (6 bases). The sequenced sample consisted of blood, either unsorted or a sorted T cell fraction (not recorded which). This TCR derives from a male donor with ankylosing spondylitis or in good health (not recorded which). The CDR3 protein is CASSFVDRYNEQFF. The CDR3 nucleotides read TGTGCCAGCAGTTTTGTGGACAGATACAATGAGCAGTTCTTC.